This T cell receptor (beta chain) was recorded in a study of blood T cell repertoires in COVID-19 (dated by TCRdb to the early 2020s). For context, the study as a whole: Collaborator samples came from the United States, Italy and Spain and covered acute and convalescent phases of COVID-19. The repertoires were made available in a free public database intended to serve as a resource for research on the immune response to SARS-CoV-2. The dataset comprised deeply sampled blood TCRbeta repertoires from subjects exposed to, actively infected with, or recovered from COVID-19. Where HLA class I and class II types were available, the types were taken from metadata supplied by the sample provider, not from assay-based typing. The material from the prospective study consisted of cDNA or gDNA derived from T cells, B-cell-depleted T cells, or PBMCs. Samples were obtained from the ongoing ImmuneRACE study (first 160 participants) and from 1,254 subjects provided by 6 global collaborators. The sample metadata nearly always contained a de-identified subject ID, COVID-19 status, age in years and sex. What the work shows at the level of the full study, not this receptor alone: The quantity of clinical and demographic metadata differed by source and by participant and was supplied without curation.

TCRbeta CDR3 regions were amplified from genomic DNA by means of the immunoSEQ Assay, a bias-controlled multiplex PCR. The original pipeline was this. The number of nucleated cells in each sample was estimated by amplification of reference gene primers within the assay. Sequence reads were collapsed and filtered to measure the absolute abundance of every unique TCRbeta CDR3 rearrangement. Productive Simpson clonality was computed per sample as the square root of Simpson's diversity index over productive rearrangements. TCRdb limited this immuneACCESS table to in-frame rearrangements with V and J called. A share of clones is missing; checked studies link under half to unresolved V genes, and the rest is unexplained. From that table come the V and J calls and clone size; the DNA was used to work out D and trimming. Recorded for this sample are approximately 330,000 clones; 90% of them occurred a single time. Around 0.98% of the sample is held by the ten biggest clonotypes.

In Seattle, one collaborating source enrolled patients while the infection was active and tracked those patients longitudinally over the course of disease. The collaborating institutions used their own protocols to collect whole blood in K2EDTA tubes. For TCRbeta analysis, collaborator samples were shipped as frozen whole blood, as isolated PBMCs, or as DNA extracted from either sample type. With regard to this clone: Its specific antigen is unknown. No clone much larger than this one lies a single base away; base qualities are absent.

Including the terminal cysteine and phenylalanine, the CDR3 comprises 13 residues. Left in the record is the CDR3 DNA by itself, 39 bases read in frame from the first base. CDR1 MNHEY and CDR2 SVGEGT are derived from the germline V gene. The junction carries 9 bases between V and J, which are trimmed by 7 bases and 0 bases respectively. This TCR derives from a middle-aged woman with COVID-19, enrolled during active disease. The rearrangement joined TRBV6-2 or TRBV6-3 to TRBJ1-1; the D gene cannot be resolved reliably. The material sequenced was peripheral blood. Read as DNA, the sequence is TGTGCCAGCATCCCGAGTGTGAACACTGAAGCTTTCTTT. This encodes CASIPSVNTEAFF.